A selection of T cell receptor beta chains follows, all from one sample in a study of CD8+CD57+ T cells in acquired aplastic anemia. In TCRdb, the reads were re-called with MiXCR into one record per CDR3 protein. The sample contains 100,000 to 150,000 distinct CDR3 sequences, about 50% of which appear only once. The specimen sequenced was sorted CD4+, CD8+, or CD8+CD57+ T cells (not recorded which) from PBMCs. The receptors derive from a human donor with aplastic anemia. CDR3s include the opening cysteine and the closing phenylalanine or tryptophan. D genes are given only for firm matches. Clone size, where shown, is once, few, many, or a class for clones that have expanded.

>TRBV25-1|TRBD2|few|15|TRBJ2-3
TGTGCCAGCATGAGGGTTAGCGGGAGCACAGATACGCAGTATTTT
CASMRVSGSTDTQYF
>TRBV6-1|.|.|14|TRBJ2-7
TGTGCCAGCAGTGAAGTGCCCACGGACTACGAGCAGTACTTC
CASSEVPTDYEQYF
>TRBV20-1|TRBD2|.|19|TRBJ2-3
TGCAGTGCTAGCGGTTTTGAGACTAGCGCCAATCTCGACACAGATACGCAGTATTTT
CSASGFETSANLDTDTQYF
>TRBV20-1|.|.|14|TRBJ1-1
TGCAGTGCTAGACCGGGACCTATGAACACTGAAGCTTTCTTT
CSARPGPMNTEAFF
>TRBV5-5|.|many|15|TRBJ1-5
TGTGCCAGCAGCTTGGTCCAGGGTGGTGGGCAGCCCCAGCATTTT
CASSLVQGGGQPQHF
>TRBV19|.|.|13|TRBJ1-2
TGTGCCAGTAGTTCTCTCTCGACGGGTGGCTACACCTTC
CASSSLSTGGYTF
>TRBV7-6|TRBD2|.|14|TRBJ2-7
TGTGCCAGCAGCTCCCAGGCGGGGGCCTACGAGCAGTACTTC
CASSSQAGAYEQYF
>TRBV12-5|TRBD2|many|18|TRBJ2-5
TGTGCTAGTGGTTTGGTCACTTCCGGGACTAGCGGCCAAGAGACCCAGTACTTC
CASGLVTSGTSGQETQYF
>TRBV20-1|.|.|16|TRBJ1-6
TGCAGTGCTAAGGAAGGGGGGCCTTACTATAATTCACCCCTCCACTTT
CSAKEGGPYYNSPLHF
>TRBV9|.|.|15|TRBJ1-6
TGTGCCAGCAGCGTAGAGGGGATGTATAATTCACCCCTCCACTTT
CASSVEGMYNSPLHF
>TRBV5-1|TRBD1|.|15|TRBJ1-1
TGCGCCAGCAAATTACAGGGGGCCGTGAACACTGAAGCTTTCTTT
CASKLQGAVNTEAFF
>TRBV7-8|.|few|13|TRBJ2-1
TGTGCCAGCTCGCTCGCCACCTCCAATGAGCAGTTCTTC
CASSLATSNEQFF
>TRBV20-1|TRBD2|.|14|TRBJ2-7
TGCAGTGCTAAGACTAGCGGGGGGTTCTACGAGCAGTACTTC
CSAKTSGGFYEQYF
>TRBV12-3/TRBV12-4|.|.|13|TRBJ2-7
TGTGCCAGCAGTAAGGGACGTCCGTCCGAGCAGTACTTC
CASSKGRPSEQYF
>TRBV7-9|.|.|14|TRBJ2-7
TGTGCCAGCAGCTTAGTGGAGGGCCCCTACGAGCAGTACTTC
CASSLVEGPYEQYF
>TRBV29-1|.|.|14|TRBJ1-5
TGCAGCGTCGCGGGACGCGGGGGAGATCAGCCCCAGCATTTT
CSVAGRGGDQPQHF
>TRBV6-2/TRBV6-3|.|few|13|TRBJ2-1
TGTGCCACCTCCGACAGGAGGGTAGATGAGCAGTTCTTC
CATSDRRVDEQFF
>TRBV20-1|.|.|12|TRBJ2-5
TGCAGTGCTAGTTCTCCACGCGGGACCCAGTACTTC
CSASSPRGTQYF
>TRBV20-1|.|few|14|TRBJ2-7
TGCAGTGCTAGTCTCCGACAGCGTTCCTACGAGCAGTACTTC
CSASLRQRSYEQYF
>TRBV24-1|.|.|14|TRBJ1-1
TGTGCCACCAGTGAAAGCCGACAGAACACTGAAGCTTTCTTT
CATSESRQNTEAFF
>TRBV7-9|TRBD2|.|15|TRBJ2-1
TGTGCCAGCAGCATTGGACTAGCGGGGGATGGGGAGCAGTTCTTC
CASSIGLAGDGEQFF
>TRBV7-2|.|.|13|TRBJ2-7
TGTGCCAGCAGCTTAGGACGCTTCTACGAGCAGTACTTC
CASSLGRFYEQYF
>TRBV7-3|.|few|13|TRBJ2-3
TGTGCCAGCAGCTCGACGGGGCTCGATACGCAGTATTTT
CASSSTGLDTQYF
>TRBV10-3|TRBD1|.|13|TRBJ2-7
TGTGCCATCAAGCGGACAGGGGGCGACGAGCAGTACTTC
CAIKRTGGDEQYF
>TRBV9|TRBD2|many|15|TRBJ2-2
TGTGCCAGCAGCGTTGCGGGAGGGTTTGGCGGGGAGCTGTTTTTT
CASSVAGGFGGELFF
>TRBV2|.|.|12|TRBJ1-1
TGTGCCAGCAGTGAAGCCGGGACTGAAGCTTTCTTT
CASSEAGTEAFF
>TRBV15|.|.|17|TRBJ1-1
TGTGCCACCAGCAGAGACCCGGGACGAAGCATGAACACTGAAGCTTTCTTT
CATSRDPGRSMNTEAFF